This T cell receptor beta chain was profiled in a study of control samples from healthy donors and cancer patients. Germline-derived CDR1 and CDR2 are SGHDT and YYEEEE. Trimming left V 4 bases short and J 5 bases short, with 18 bases between. CDR3 length: 15 amino acids. Produced via immunoSEQ multiplex PCR; TCRdb's table is partial and in-frame only. The data contain 50,000 to 55,000 clones, over 85% of them singletons. The sample consisted of blood. V is TRBV5-6 and J is TRBJ1-2; possibly TRBD1 for D (5 bases). This TCR came from a man aged 30-40 years in good health. CDR3 nucleotide sequence: TGTGCCAGCAGCAGACGGCCAGGGCGGGAATATGGCTACACCTTC. This encodes CASSRRPGREYGYTF.